This T cell receptor (beta chain) stems from a study of T-cell memory formation after mild COVID-19. The overall study: TCR clusters were largely donor specific.

Study-wide findings and caveats: The appearance of some responding clones in pre-infection memory suggested that cross-reactive memory joined.

TCRdb fed the 5' RACE reads into MiXCR, producing one record per CDR3 protein. The sample comprises 250,000 to 350,000 distinct CDR3 sequences, 15% to 20% of which are singletons, and 20% to 25% rests with the top ten. The table lists this clonotype with a few counts. The antigen remains unidentified. The CDR3 consists of 16 residues. J lost 2 bases, V lost 5 bases, and 8 bases had no gene match. Germline CDR1 and CDR2: SEHNR and FQNEAQ (reference sequence). This clonotype was sampled from a man between 18 and 29 years old who had mild COVID-19 (a few samples of this study predate the infection). Cell type and time point are not known. The V call is TRBV7-9, the J call TRBJ2-7, with TRBD2 matching over 11 bases. The sequencing sample was made of PBMCs or a T cell subset sorted from them (not recorded which). CDR3: CASSPSGGLTAYEQYF. The CDR3 DNA is TGTGCCAGCAGCCCTAGCGGGGGGCTCACAGCCTACGAGCAGTACTTC.